This T cell receptor (beta chain) was captured in a study of Ad26.COV2.S vaccination and SARS-CoV-2 variants. Overall study: Vaccine-arm donor from the placebo-controlled COV1001 Ad26.COV2.S trial.

On this clone itself: Its target is not known.

The CDR3 is made up of 16 amino acids. Trimming took 2 bases from V and 5 from J; bases not matched to a gene: 9. Germline CDR1 and CDR2: MDHEN and SYDVKM. As to treatment: roughly 18 received Ad26.COV2.S at low or high dose, single or two shots; 5 received placebo; per-sample allocation not given. Material that was analyzed had been drawn on day 63 after the first vaccine or placebo injection. Ad26 vector vaccine expressed Wuhan-strain SARS-CoV-2 spike. Study results and caveats: Vaccine recipients and placebo recipients showed similar non-spike TCR breadth.

Some clones are missing from TCRdb's copy, which holds only in-frame ones; the method was immunoSEQ multiplex PCR. This repertoire shows around 400,000 clones, roughly 90% found once; its top ten account for less than 15%. The clonotype originates from a person between 18 and 65 years old who received the Ad26.COV2.S COVID-19 vaccine or a placebo. This chain connects TRBV28 to TRBJ2-1, with 7 positions matching TRBD2. The sequencing used peripheral blood, collected in a trial of Ad26.COV2.S vaccine versus placebo. The chain's CDR3 is CASSLRGRADNNEQFF. CDR3 in DNA: TGTGCCAGCAGTTTACGTGGGAGGGCCGACAACAATGAGCAGTTCTTC. The full variable domain, rest sourced from reference TRBV28 and TRBJ2-1, is DVKVTQSSRYLVKRTGEKVFLECVQDMDHENMFWYRQDPGLGLRLIYFSYDVKMKEKGDIPEGYSVSREKKERFSLILESASTNQTSMYLCASSLRGRADNNEQFFGPGTRLTVL.